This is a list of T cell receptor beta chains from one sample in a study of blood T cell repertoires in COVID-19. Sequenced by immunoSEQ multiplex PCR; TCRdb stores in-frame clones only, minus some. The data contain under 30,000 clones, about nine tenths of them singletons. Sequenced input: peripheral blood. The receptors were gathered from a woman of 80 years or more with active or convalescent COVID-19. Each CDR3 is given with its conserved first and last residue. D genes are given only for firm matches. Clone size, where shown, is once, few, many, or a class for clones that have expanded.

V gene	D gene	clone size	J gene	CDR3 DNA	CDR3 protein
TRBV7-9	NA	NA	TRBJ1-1	TGTGCCAGCAGCTTACGCGGGGGTCCACCAATGAACACTGAAGCTTTCTTT	CASSLRGGPPMNTEAFF
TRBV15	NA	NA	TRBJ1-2	TGTGCCACCAGCTCAAGAACCCAGGTTACCTATGGCTACACCTTC	CATSSRTQVTYGYTF
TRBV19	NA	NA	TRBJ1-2	TGTGCCACGACGAACGAGCGAGGCTACACCTTC	CATTNERGYTF
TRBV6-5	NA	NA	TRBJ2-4	TGTGCCAGCAGAGGGGCAGGGGGGAACATTCAGTACTTC	CASRGAGGNIQYF
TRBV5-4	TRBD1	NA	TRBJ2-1	TGTGCCAGCAGCTCCGGGACAGGGGGAGGCAATGAGCAGTTCTTC	CASSSGTGGGNEQFF
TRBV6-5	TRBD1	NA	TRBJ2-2	TGTGCCAGCAGTATCCAGGGGGCCCTCGCCGGGGAGCTGTTTTTT	CASSIQGALAGELFF
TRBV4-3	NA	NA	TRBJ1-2	TGCGCCAGCAGTTCGACTGCTTATGGCTACACCTTC	CASSSTAYGYTF
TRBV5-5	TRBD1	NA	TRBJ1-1	TGTGCCAGCAGCGGGACAGCGGGGAACACTGAAGCTTTCTTT	CASSGTAGNTEAFF
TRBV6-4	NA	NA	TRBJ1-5	TGTGCCAGCAGTGACGACACAAATAGCAATCAGCCCCAGCATTTT	CASSDDTNSNQPQHF
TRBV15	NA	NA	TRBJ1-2	TGTGCCACCAGCAGAGGACAGACTGGTGATAACTATGGCTACACCTTC	CATSRGQTGDNYGYTF
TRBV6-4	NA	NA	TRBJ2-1	TGTGCCAGCAGTGACTCGAATACAAATGAGCAGTTCTTC	CASSDSNTNEQFF
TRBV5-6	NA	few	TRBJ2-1	TGTGCCAGCAGCACTAACAATGAGCAGTTCTTC	CASSTNNEQFF
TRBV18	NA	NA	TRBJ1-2	TGTGCCAGCTCACAAACGGAGGCCAGTACCTATGGCTACACCTTC	CASSQTEASTYGYTF
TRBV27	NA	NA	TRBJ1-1	TGTGCCAGCAGTTTATTGGGTGACAGACAAGAAGCTTTCTTT	CASSLLGDRQEAFF
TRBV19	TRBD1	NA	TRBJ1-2	TGTGCCAGTAGTATACCACGAGGGGACAGGGACCGTACCTTAGCTAACTATGGCTACACCTTC	CASSIPRGDRDRTLANYGYTF
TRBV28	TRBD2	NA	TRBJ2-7	TGTGCCAGCAGTTTATCCCTCTCGGGCCTCGCGGGGGGTGTTTCCTACGAGCAGTACTTC	CASSLSLSGLAGGVSYEQYF
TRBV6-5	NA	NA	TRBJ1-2	TGTGCCAGCAGCCCAGACAGAGCCATTGGCTACACCTTC	CASSPDRAIGYTF
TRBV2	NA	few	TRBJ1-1	TGTGCCAGCACTCAACGACAGAGTGGAGCTTTCTTT	CASTQRQSGAFF
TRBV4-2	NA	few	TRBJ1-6	TGTGCCAGCAGCCATTCCCCTAATTCTTATAATTCACCCCTCCACTTT	CASSHSPNSYNSPLHF
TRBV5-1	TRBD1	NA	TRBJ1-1	TGCGCCAGCAGCATCTCAGGGGGCATCAACACTGAAGCTTTCTTT	CASSISGGINTEAFF
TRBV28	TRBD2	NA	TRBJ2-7	TGTGCCAGCAGCCAAATACGGGGTAGCGGGATCTACGAGCAGTACTTC	CASSQIRGSGIYEQYF
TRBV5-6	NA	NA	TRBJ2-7	TGTGCCAGCAGCTTGGACGGAGTGCGCGAGCAGTACTTC	CASSLDGVREQYF
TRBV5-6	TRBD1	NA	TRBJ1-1	TGTGCCAGCAGCCTGATCCATTCCCGGGACAGGGGAGTTGCTTTCTTT	CASSLIHSRDRGVAFF
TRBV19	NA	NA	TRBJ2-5	TGTGCCAGTAGTGCCCCGAGAGGGTACGAGACCCAGTACTTC	CASSAPRGYETQYF
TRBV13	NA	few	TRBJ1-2	TGTGCCAGCACAAAAGCCATCGCAGATGGGGCTTATGGCTACACCTTC	CASTKAIADGAYGYTF
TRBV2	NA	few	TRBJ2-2	TGTGCCAGCAGTGTTCTTGCTACCACCGGGGAGCTGTTTTTT	CASSVLATTGELFF
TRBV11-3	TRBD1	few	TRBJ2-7	TGTGCCAGCAGTTCAGGGGGAGCCAACGAGCAGTACTTC	CASSSGGANEQYF
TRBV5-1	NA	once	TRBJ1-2	TGCGCCAGCAGCCCCCGAGAGGACAGTCTCTATGGCTACACCTTC	CASSPREDSLYGYTF
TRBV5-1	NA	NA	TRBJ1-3	TGCGCCAGCAGCGAACGACAAAGAGGAAACACCATATATTTT	CASSERQRGNTIYF
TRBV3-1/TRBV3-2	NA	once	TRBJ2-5	TGTGCCAGCAGCCAATCGGCTAGGCAAGAGACCCAGTACTTC	CASSQSARQETQYF
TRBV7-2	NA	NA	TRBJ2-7	TGTGCTGAGGGCGGCTCCTCCTACGAGCAGTACTTC	CAEGGSSYEQYF
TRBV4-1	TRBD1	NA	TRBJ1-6	TGCGCCAGCAGCCAGGCCGGGACAGTGACTTCACCCCTCCACTTT	CASSQAGTVTSPLHF
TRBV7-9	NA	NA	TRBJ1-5	TGTGCCACCTCGTTCGGCGACAATCTAAATCAGCCCCAGCATTTT	CATSFGDNLNQPQHF
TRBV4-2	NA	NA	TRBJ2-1	TGTGCCAGCAGCCAAGACGTGAGGGTGAGGTCCTACAATGAGCAGTTCTTC	CASSQDVRVRSYNEQFF
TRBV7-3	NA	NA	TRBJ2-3	TGTGCCAGCAGCTCCGGGCCAGGGTCGGCACGAAGCACAGATACGCAGTATTTT	CASSSGPGSARSTDTQYF
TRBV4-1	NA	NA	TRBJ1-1	TGCGCCAGCAGCCTAGCGGGATACGAAGCTTTCTTT	CASSLAGYEAFF
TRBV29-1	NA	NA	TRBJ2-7	TGCAGCGTTGGCCGGGAGTCCTACGAGCAGTACTTC	CSVGRESYEQYF
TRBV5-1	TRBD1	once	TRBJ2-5	TGCGCCAGCACCTACTGGGGACAGGAAGAGACCCAGTACTTC	CASTYWGQEETQYF
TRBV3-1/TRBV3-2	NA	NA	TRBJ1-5	TGTGCCAGCAGCCCAGTCAGGGGACTACGCAATCAGCCCCAGCATTTT	CASSPVRGLRNQPQHF
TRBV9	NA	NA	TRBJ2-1	TGTGCCAGCAGCGCCACGCGGTGGGGGGTTGATGAGCAGTTCTTC	CASSATRWGVDEQFF
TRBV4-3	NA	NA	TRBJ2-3	TGCGCCAGCAGCCTCGGAGCGGCCGGCGGAACAGATACGCAGTATTTT	CASSLGAAGGTDTQYF
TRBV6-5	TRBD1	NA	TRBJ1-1	TGTGCCAGCAGCCGCCTTAAGACAGGGACCACTGAAGCTTTCTTT	CASSRLKTGTTEAFF
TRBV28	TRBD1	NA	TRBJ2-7	TGTGCCAGCAGACCACAGGGGGCAAGCTCCTACGAGCAGTACTTC	CASRPQGASSYEQYF
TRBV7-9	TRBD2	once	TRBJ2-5	TGTGCCAGCAGCTTAGGGGAGGGGCGTGGGGCCCAGTACTTC	CASSLGEGRGAQYF